The present T cell receptor beta chain was sequenced within a study of shared clonotypes between healthy human individuals. Here immunoSEQ multiplex PCR was the method, and the copy in TCRdb shows in-frame clones only, minus some. The table lists over 850,000 clones, 70% to 80% of them singletons. V trimming: 1 base; J trimming: 4 bases; junction bases outside the gene matches: 4. Germline-derived CDR1 and CDR2 are KGHSH and LQKENI. The CDR3 loop spans 15 amino acids. Details on this clone: This CDR3 is also generated by other DNA sequences in the sample.

This clonotype was sampled from a young man in good health. Some clones in this sample may be carry-over from other donors' samples. The rearrangement uses TRBV18 and TRBJ2-7, with 10 positions matching TRBD2. Material: memory CD4+ T cells from PBMCs. Subset specified: CD45RA-negative fraction. CDR3 nucleotide sequence: TGTGCCAGCTCACCACTAGCGGGAGGAGGATACGAGCAGTACTTC. It specifies CASSPLAGGGYEQYF.